The 27 T cell receptor beta chains below all came from one sample that was sequenced in a study of T cell responses to AZD1222 COVID-19 vaccine. Assay: immunoSEQ multiplex PCR; the TCRdb copy retains only in-frame clones and omits some. Counted here are approximately 100,000 clones, about 93% occurring once; the ten biggest clones make up 2.2%. The starting material was peripheral blood, obtained on day 0 of AZD1222 vaccination. The receptors derive from an adult in good health.

The chain joins TRBV9 to TRBJ2-2; a possible D gene is TRBD2 (7 bases). Deletions cut 3 bases from V and 6 bases from J, with 24 bases between. The CDR3 covers 18 residues. Per germline, CDR1 SGDLS and CDR2 YYNGEE. The CDR3 sequence is CASSERDTSVMIAGELFF. The CDR3 nucleotides read TGTGCCAGCAGCGAGCGGGACACAAGTGTGATGATCGCCGGGGAGCTGTTTTTT.

This clone was seen only a few times. The rearrangement uses TRBV21-1 and TRBJ2-5; the table's D call TRBD1 went unverified against the DNA. TRBV21-1 is a known pseudogene. The CDR3 totals 13 residues. CDR3 in amino acids: CASSNRGQETQYF. Here the CDR3 DNA reads TGTGCCAGCAGCAACAGGGGGCAAGAGACCCAGTACTTC.

J is TRBJ1-2 and V is TRBV5-4; the D gene is possibly TRBD1 (5 bases). This CDR3 has 14 amino acids. Germline CDR1 and CDR2: SGHNT and YYREEE (reference sequence). Trimming stripped 4 bases from V and 8 bases from J, with 18 bases between. The CDR3 bases are TGTGCCAGCAGCGCCGGGACCCCCGATTGGGGCTACACCTTC. Amino acid sequence: CASSAGTPDWGYTF.

The chain carries TRBV7-9 and TRBJ2-7, with D perhaps matching TRBD1 or TRBD2 (5 bases each). Germline lookup yields CDR1 SEHNR and CDR2 FQNEAQ (reference sequence). This CDR3 comprises 14 residues. V was shortened by 5 bases and J by 3 bases, with 14 bases between the two germline ends. The CDR3 DNA reads TGTGCCAGCAGCCCCCCCGGGACGGGCTACGAGCAGTACTTC. It codes for CASSPPGTGYEQYF.

The chain recombines TRBV30 with TRBJ1-2; maybe TRBD1 (5 bases). Trimming took 0 bases from V and 3 from J, leaving 5 bases between them. Germline V gene sequence: CDR1 GTSNPN, CDR2 SVGIG (reference sequence). The CDR3 spans 12 residues. CDR3 nucleotides: TGTGCCTGGAGTGTAGGGGACTATGGCTACACCTTC. Amino acid sequence: CAWSVGDYGYTF.

The V gene is TRBV28, the J gene TRBJ1-1; maybe TRBD1 (6 bases). V was pared by 3 bases and J by 5 bases, with 13 bases between. CDR1 is MDHEN and CDR2 is SYDVKM in the germline V gene. This CDR3 has 14 amino acids. The CDR3 DNA reads as TGTGCCAGCAGTTTCCGGGGGCAGCGGACTGAAGCTTTCTTT. Translation gives CASSFRGQRTEAFF.

This clone was seen once. The chain couples TRBV28 to TRBJ2-5; D perhaps matches TRBD1 (6 bases). Germline V gene sequence: CDR1 MDHEN, CDR2 SYDVKM. The V end lost 5 bases, the J end lost 3 bases, and 16 bases lay between the germline ends. The CDR3 spans 15 residues. The CDR3 nucleotides read TGTGCCAGCAGTACAAGGCAGGGGTCTGAAGAGACCCAGTACTTC. Encoded protein: CASSTRQGSEETQYF.

The rearrangement joins TRBV5-1 to TRBJ1-1; possible D gene TRBD1, 5 bases. With 1 base removed from V and 5 bases from J, the gap between germline ends came to 12 bases. This CDR3 comprises 14 residues. Germline V CDR1 and CDR2: SGHRS, YFSETQ. The CDR3 DNA reads as TGCGCCAGCAGCTTGAATGGGGCGGGGACTGAAGCTTTCTTT. Its protein product is CASSLNGAGTEAFF.

The chain joins TRBV12-5 to TRBJ1-1, with D possibly being TRBD1 (6 bases). The germline V gene has CDR1 LGHNT and CDR2 FRNRAP. This CDR3 comprises 16 residues. Trimming shortened V by 1 base and J by 4 bases, and 16 bases separated the two germline ends. The CDR3 is CASGLDYREEVTEAFF. As DNA, the CDR3 is TGTGCTAGTGGTTTGGATTACAGGGAGGAGGTCACTGAAGCTTTCTTT.

The chain carries TRBV7-8 and TRBJ1-1; no definite D call. The CDR3 length is 17 residues. Trimming stripped 1 base from V and 4 bases from J, with 19 bases between. Germline-derived CDR1 and CDR2 are SGHVS and FQNEAQ. CDR3 loop: CASSLGWGRSVVTEAFF. The DNA for the CDR3 is TGTGCCAGCAGCTTAGGATGGGGAAGGTCGGTTGTCACTGAAGCTTTCTTT.

The rearrangement joins TRBV12-3 or TRBV12-4 to TRBJ1-1; 7 nucleotides match TRBD1. This CDR3 has 13 residues. V gave up 6 bases and J gave up 6 bases; unmatched junction bases: 7. The chain's CDR3 is CASRRQGGAEAFF. The DNA for the CDR3 is TGTGCCAGCAGACGACAGGGTGGTGCTGAAGCTTTCTTT.

The chain recombines TRBV19 with TRBJ2-1; 8 nucleotides align to TRBD1. Germline CDR1 LNHDA, CDR2 SQIVND (reference sequence). The CDR3 runs 13 residues. The V segment lost 9 bases and the J segment 2 bases; nucleotides outside the gene matches: 3. CDR3 protein: CASQQGAYNEQFF. CDR3 in DNA: TGTGCCAGCCAACAGGGGGCCTACAATGAGCAGTTCTTC.

The rearrangement uses TRBV2 and TRBJ1-1, with D possibly matching TRBD1 (5 bases). CDR1 SNHLY and CDR2 FYNNEI come from the germline V gene. There are 14 residues in the CDR3. V was pared by 5 bases and J by 6 bases, with 16 bases between. This CDR3 reads CASSFDTRGAEAFF. Here the CDR3 DNA reads TGTGCCAGCAGTTTTGACACCCGAGGGGCTGAAGCTTTCTTT. The variable domain in full, with the rest retrieved from reference TRBV2 and TRBJ1-1, is EPEVTQTPSHQVTQMGQEVILRCVPISNHLYFYWYRQILGQKVEFLVSFYNNEISEKSEIFDDQFSVERPDGSNFTLKIRSTKLEDSAMYFCASSFDTRGAEAFFGQGTRLTVV.

The chain uses TRBV20-1 and TRBJ2-3, with TRBD1 matching over 12 bases. CDR1 and CDR2 from the germline V gene are DFQATT and SNEGSKA (reference sequence). Losses at the gene ends were 4 bases for V and 3 bases for J; bases not matched to a gene: 8. The CDR3 contains 16 residues. CDR3 residues: CSAIDPGQGATDTQYF. The CDR3 nucleotides are TGCAGTGCTATTGACCCGGGACAGGGGGCAACAGATACGCAGTATTTT.

The genes are TRBV28 and TRBJ1-3; 7 bases fit TRBD1. This CDR3 comprises 15 residues. Germline trimming cut 5 bases from V and 3 bases from J; bases unmatched to any gene: 7. Per the germline V gene, CDR1 is MDHEN and CDR2 is SYDVKM. CDR3 region: CASSQGGQFGNTIYF. The CDR3, as DNA: TGTGCCAGCAGTCAGGGGGGACAGTTTGGAAACACCATATATTTT. Supplemented by reference TRBV28 and TRBJ1-3, the full variable domain reads DVKVTQSSRYLVKRTGEKVFLECVQDMDHENMFWYRQDPGLGLRLIYFSYDVKMKEKGDIPEGYSVSREKKERFSLILESASTNQTSMYLCASSQGGQFGNTIYFGEGSWLTVV.

V usage is TRBV7-3 and J usage is TRBJ2-1, with D uncertain. The CDR3 is made up of 17 amino acids. Trimming pared 1 base from V and 7 bases from J, leaving 20 bases between. Germline lookup yields CDR1 SGHTA and CDR2 FQGTGA. The CDR3 coding sequence is TGTGCCAGCAGCTTAATGGTTAGAGTCCGCCTGGGTAATGAGCAGTTCTTC. Residues: CASSLMVRVRLGNEQFF. Full variable domain (remainder filled in from reference TRBV7-3 and TRBJ2-1): GAGVSQTPSNKVTEKGKYVELRCDPISGHTALYWYRQSLGQGPEFLIYFQGTGAADDSGLPNDRFFAVRPEGSVSTLKIQRTERGDSAVYLCASSLMVRVRLGNEQFFGPGTRLTVL.

This clone was observed a single time. V gene TRBV25-1 combines with J gene TRBJ1-1, with unresolved D. The V end was cut by 4 bases, the J end by 0 bases, with 12 bases between. The CDR3 loop spans 15 amino acids. In germline, CDR1 is MGHDK, CDR2 SYGVNS. CDR3 region: CASSGSPPVNTEAFF. Here the CDR3 DNA reads TGTGCCAGCAGTGGATCGCCCCCGGTGAACACTGAAGCTTTCTTT.

V gene TRBV7-2 combines with J gene TRBJ1-3; no clear D gene. Per the germline V gene, CDR1 is SGHTA and CDR2 is FQGNSA. The CDR3 extends over 16 amino acids. Trimming took off 4 bases at V and 4 bases at J, with 17 bases between the two ends. DNA of the CDR3: TGTGCCAGCAGCTGGAAGTTGGGATTGACCGGAAACACCATATATTTT. Protein product: CASSWKLGLTGNTIYF.

This clone was counted only a few times. This chain joins TRBV10-3 and TRBJ2-2, with D perhaps matching TRBD2 (6 bases). V shed 4 bases and J shed 7 bases, with 13 bases lying between them. This CDR3 has 14 residues. In germline, CDR1 is ENHRY, CDR2 SYGVKD. The CDR3 sequence is CAISVLGGDGELFF. The CDR3 DNA reads as TGTGCCATCAGTGTCCTAGGAGGGGACGGGGAGCTGTTTTTT.

V and J are TRBV28 and TRBJ1-2, with a tentative D call TRBD1 (6 bases). Germline CDR1 and CDR2: MDHEN and SYDVKM. The CDR3 has 14 residues. V shed 6 bases and J shed 2 bases, with 13 bases lying between them. For the CDR3, the DNA is TGTGCCAGCAGCAATATTGGACAGAACTATGGCTACACCTTC. Residues: CASSNIGQNYGYTF.

This clone was seen only once. The chain carries TRBV6-1 and TRBJ2-7; 7 bases map to TRBD2. The J segment lost 7 bases and the V segment lost 2 bases, leaving 20 bases of the junction unmatched. This CDR3 is built from 18 residues. Looked up from germline, CDR1 is MNHNS and CDR2 is SASEGT. Here the CDR3 DNA reads TGTGCCAGCAGTGAATCGTTTCCGGGGGGTCTGGTCCCTGTGGAGCAGTACTTC. Protein: CASSESFPGGLVPVEQYF.

There are a few counts of this clone. This rearrangement joins TRBV5-1 to TRBJ1-2; no definite D call. Germline V gene data show CDR1 as SGHRS and CDR2 as YFSETQ. The CDR3 spans 14 residues. Trimming stripped 0 bases from V and 0 bases from J, with 6 bases between. CDR3 in DNA: TGCGCCAGCAGCTTGGGGCTGTCTAACTATGGCTACACCTTC. Translating gives CASSLGLSNYGYTF.

This chain connects TRBV7-2 to TRBJ2-5; TRBD2 agrees at 8 bases. The CDR3 loop spans 17 amino acids. Unmatched junction bases numbered 9, after V lost 1 base and J lost 2 bases. Germline CDR1 is SGHTA and CDR2 is FQGNSA. CDR3 in amino acids: CASSLGGGGMVQETQYF. The CDR3 DNA sequence: TGTGCCAGCAGCTTAGGAGGCGGGGGGATGGTACAAGAGACCCAGTACTTC.

The chain employs TRBV9 and TRBJ2-1; TRBD1 aligns across 7 bases. V gave up 4 bases and J gave up 7 bases; unmatched junction bases: 11. This CDR3 region has 15 residues. CDR1 is SGDLS, CDR2 YYNGEE, per germline. In nucleotides, the CDR3 is TGTGCCAGCAGCTTCCGGACAGGAGGTGGGAATGAGCAGTTCTTC. Translating gives CASSFRTGGGNEQFF.

The chain recombines TRBV19 with TRBJ1-5; D is undetermined. Trimming shortened V by 0 bases and J by 0 bases, and 6 bases separated the two germline ends. The germline V gene encodes CDR1 LNHDA and CDR2 SQIVND (reference sequence). The CDR3 loop spans 15 amino acids. The CDR3 DNA follows: TGTGCCAGTAGTATAGATGGGATTAGCAATCAGCCCCAGCATTTT. It yields the protein CASSIDGISNQPQHF.

The chain has TRBV7-2 and TRBJ2-1; perhaps TRBD2 as D (7 bases). V was trimmed by 0 bases and J by 5 bases, leaving 11 bases between them. The CDR3 has 15 amino acids. Germline loops: CDR1 SGHTA, CDR2 FQGNSA. The CDR3 spells CASSLARGLHNEQFF. Written as DNA, the CDR3 is TGTGCCAGCAGCTTAGCGCGGGGGCTACACAATGAGCAGTTCTTC.

V gene TRBV29-1 combines with J gene TRBJ2-5; no clear D gene. This CDR3 has 13 residues. CDR1 is SQVTM and CDR2 is ANQGSEA in the germline V gene. With 5 bases removed from V and 9 bases from J, the gap between germline ends came to 19 bases. The CDR3 sequence is CSVQTTGPLAQYF. CDR3 nucleotide sequence: TGCAGCGTTCAAACCACGGGCCCGCTTGCCCAGTACTTC.